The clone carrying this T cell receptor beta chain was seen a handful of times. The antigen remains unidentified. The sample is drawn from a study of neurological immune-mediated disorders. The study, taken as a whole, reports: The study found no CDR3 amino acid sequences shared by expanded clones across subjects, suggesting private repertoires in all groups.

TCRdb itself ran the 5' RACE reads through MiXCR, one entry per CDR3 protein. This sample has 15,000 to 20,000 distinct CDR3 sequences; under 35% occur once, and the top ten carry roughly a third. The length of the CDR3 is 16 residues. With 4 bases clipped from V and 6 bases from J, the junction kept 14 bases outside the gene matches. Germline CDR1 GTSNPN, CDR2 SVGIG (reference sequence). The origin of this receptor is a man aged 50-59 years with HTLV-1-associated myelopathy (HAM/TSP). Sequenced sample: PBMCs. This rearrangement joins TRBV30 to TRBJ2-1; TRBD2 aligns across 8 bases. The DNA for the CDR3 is TGTGCCTGGACATCCCCCCAACGGGGGGGCCGCAATGAGCAGTTCTTC. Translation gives CAWTSPQRGGRNEQFF.